The 19 T cell receptor beta chains below all came from one sample that was sequenced in a study of shared T cell receptors in the human thymus. Generated by immunoSEQ multiplex PCR, the TCRdb table keeps only in-frame clones and is missing some. The sample has hundreds of thousands of clones, 70% to 90% seen once. This same sample was also part of a study on human thymus T cells.

Material: thymocytes. The origin of the receptors is a girl under three years old with a congenital heart defect.

This clone was detected once. The chain links TRBV14 to TRBJ1-6, with D unclear. V shed 1 base and J shed 7 bases, with 11 bases lying between them. This CDR3 comprises 15 residues. Germline V CDR1 and CDR2: SGHDN, FVKESK. The chain's CDR3 is CASSQVAGSNSPLHF. The CDR3 DNA sequence: TGTGCCAGCAGCCAAGTCGCAGGATCCAATTCACCCCTCCACTTT.

V is TRBV6-5 and J is TRBJ2-7; the D gene is possibly TRBD2 (5 bases). The CDR3 consists of 13 residues. From germline, CDR1 is MNHEY and CDR2 SVGAGI. The V gene lost 4 bases and the J gene lost 0 bases, with 7 bases spanning the gap. CDR3 sequence: CASSSRDSYEQYF. CDR3 DNA: TGTGCCAGCAGTTCCCGGGACTCCTACGAGCAGTACTTC.

The V and J genes are TRBV25-1 and TRBJ2-3; TRBD2 matches at 10 bases. The CDR3 covers 16 residues. Looked up from germline, CDR1 is MGHDK and CDR2 is SYGVNS. V gave up 1 base and J gave up 2 bases; unmatched junction bases: 3. CDR3 sequence (DNA): TGTGCCAGCAGTGAATCCCTAGCGGGGGTCACAGATACGCAGTATTTT. Translating gives CASSESLAGVTDTQYF. Full variable domain (rest looked up from reference TRBV25-1 and TRBJ2-3): EADIYQTPRYLVIGTGKKITLECSQTMGHDKMYWYQQDPGMELHLIHYSYGVNSTEKGDLSSESTVSRIRTEHFPLTLESARPSHTSQYLCASSESLAGVTDTQYFGPGTRLTVL.

This clone showed up just a few times. The chain carries TRBV10-3 and TRBJ2-7; D gene unclear. CDR1 ENHRY and CDR2 SYGVKD come from the germline V gene. This CDR3 is built from 12 residues. Trimming left V 6 bases short and J 1 base short, with 7 bases between. CDR3: CAIRNLSYEQYF. The CDR3 DNA reads TGTGCCATCAGGAATCTATCCTACGAGCAGTACTTC.

The chain recombines TRBV5-1 with TRBJ1-5; 8 nucleotides match TRBD1. V shed 3 bases and J 6 bases; nucleotides not matched to a gene: 11. The germline gives CDR1 SGHRS, CDR2 YFSETQ. There are 16 residues in the CDR3. The CDR3, as DNA: TGCGCCAGCAGCTATGGTCCAGGACAGGGACCTCAGCCCCAGCATTTT. This encodes CASSYGPGQGPQPQHF.

This rearrangement joins TRBV6-1 to TRBJ2-7; 9 bases match TRBD1. V shed 6 bases, J shed 2 bases, and the junction held 8 bases outside the gene matches. From germline, CDR1 is MNHNS and CDR2 SASEGT. The CDR3 has 15 amino acids. CDR3 sequence reads: CASRSRDRVTYEQYF. CDR3 DNA sequence: TGTGCCAGCAGAAGTAGGGACAGGGTAACCTACGAGCAGTACTTC.

The rearrangement links TRBV7-9 to TRBJ2-5; D might be TRBD1 (6 bases). This CDR3 comprises 14 residues. V shed 4 bases and J shed 4 bases, with 13 bases lying between them. Looked up from germline, CDR1 is SEHNR and CDR2 is FQNEAQ (reference sequence). The DNA for the CDR3 is TGTGCCAGCAGCTCTGCTAGACAGGTAGAGACCCAGTACTTC. The encoded protein is CASSSARQVETQYF.

This clone occurred once. The rearrangement joins TRBV2 to TRBJ2-5, with a possible D match to TRBD2 (7 bases). Germline-derived CDR1 and CDR2 are SNHLY and FYNNEI. Trimming took 5 bases from V and 7 from J, leaving 14 bases between them. The CDR3 contains 13 residues. The CDR3 loop reads CASSRGALVTQYF. Written as DNA, the CDR3 is TGTGCCAGCAGTCGGGGGGCGCTTGTGACCCAGTACTTC.

J is TRBJ2-3 and V is TRBV7-9; tentative D call: TRBD2 (6 bases). CDR1 SEHNR and CDR2 FQNEAQ come from the germline V gene (reference sequence). Trimming shortened V by 5 bases and J by 3 bases, and 21 bases separated the two germline ends. The CDR3 loop spans 17 amino acids. In DNA, the CDR3 is TGTGCCAGCAGCATTAGAGTAGAGCGGGCTAGAACAGATACGCAGTATTTT. This encodes CASSIRVERARTDTQYF.

The rearrangement links TRBV5-5 to TRBJ2-7; TRBD1 matches at 10 bases. V dropped 1 base and J dropped 5; count of bases not matched to a gene: 6. This CDR3 is 15 amino acids long. In germline, CDR1 is SGHKS, CDR2 YYEKEE (reference sequence). The CDR3, as DNA: TGTGCCAGCAGCTTGATAGCGGGACAGGGGAACGAGCAGTACTTC. This sequence encodes CASSLIAGQGNEQYF.

The chain uses TRBV6-1 and TRBJ1-6; 10 nucleotides line up with TRBD1. Germline CDR1 MNHNS, CDR2 SASEGT. The CDR3 extends over 16 amino acids. Trimming cost V 3 bases and J 7 bases; bases outside gene matches: 6. The chain's CDR3 is CASSDREGQGNSPLHF. Here the CDR3 DNA reads TGTGCCAGCAGTGACCGGGAGGGACAGGGGAATTCACCCCTCCACTTT.

V is TRBV5-1 and J is TRBJ2-7; D gene ambiguous. Germline V gene lookup returns CDR1 SGHRS and CDR2 YFSETQ. Trimming took 1 base from V and 4 from J, leaving 15 bases between them. CDR3 length: 15 residues. DNA for the CDR3: TGCGCCAGCAGCTTGTGGAAGCGCGCCCCTTACGAGCAGTACTTC. It encodes CASSLWKRAPYEQYF.

The sample holds a few counts of this clone. A read error may account for a junction end that differs from germline. CDR3 bases: TGTGCTAGCAGCCTCCGCGGGGGGCGGTACAATGAGCAGTTCTTC. It translates to CASSLRGGRYNEQFF. The rearrangement links TRBV7-7 to TRBJ2-1, with TRBD2 matching 8 bases. The CDR3 extends over 15 amino acids. Germline CDR1 SSHAT, CDR2 FNYEAQ (reference sequence).

The V gene is TRBV7-2, the J gene TRBJ2-1, with 9 bases lining up with TRBD2. This CDR3 region has 15 residues. Germline V lookup: CDR1 SGHTA, CDR2 FQGNSA. After removal of 4 bases from V and 8 bases from J, the junction contained 9 bases not matched to a gene. DNA for the CDR3: TGTGCCAGCAGCTCCTGTCGCGGGGGGGCCCATGAGCAGTTCTTC. As protein: CASSSCRGGAHEQFF.

This chain connects TRBV14 to TRBJ2-3, with 11 bases that match TRBD2. Unmatched junction bases numbered 10, after V lost 4 bases and J lost 1 base. CDR3 length: 18 residues. Germline assignment: CDR1 SGHDN and CDR2 FVKESK. CDR3 sequence: CASSRLAGKQMGTDTQYF. CDR3 DNA: TGTGCCAGCAGCCGACTAGCGGGGAAACAAATGGGCACAGATACGCAGTATTTT.

This clone was detected a few times. This chain uses TRBV15 with TRBJ1-2; TRBD1 is a possible D gene (5 bases). From germline, CDR1 is LNHNV and CDR2 YYDKDF (reference sequence). CDR3 length: 17 amino acids. The V end was cut by 0 bases, the J end by 2 bases, with 16 bases between. The CDR3 nucleotides are TGTGCCACCAGCAGAGACGTTCGGGGGAAGGGCAACTATGGCTACACCTTC. This gives the protein CATSRDVRGKGNYGYTF.

V gene TRBV13 combines with J gene TRBJ1-6; D is unclear. From germline, CDR1 is PRHDT and CDR2 FYEKMQ (reference sequence). V dropped 5 bases and J dropped 9 bases, with 14 bases sitting between them. This CDR3 has 14 residues. For the CDR3, the DNA is TGTGCCAGCAGCCCGATGCTGGGGAGTTCACCCCTCCACTTT. Its protein is CASSPMLGSSPLHF. The full variable domain, its missing parts supplied by reference TRBV13 and TRBJ1-6, is AAGVIQSPRHLIKEKRETATLKCYPIPRHDTVYWYQQGPGQDPQFLISFYEKMQSDKGSIPDRFSAQQFSDYHSELNMSSLELGDSALYFCASSPMLGSSPLHFGNGTRLTVT.

The gene calls are TRBV6-5 and TRBJ1-2, with TRBD1 matching 7 bases. V trimming: 0 bases; J trimming: 3 bases; junction bases outside the gene matches: 7. The germline V gene has CDR1 MNHEY and CDR2 SVGAGI. The CDR3 has 16 residues. The CDR3 DNA sequence: TGTGCCAGCAGTTACTCGACAGGGAAAGGCGACTATGGCTACACCTTC. Translating it yields CASSYSTGKGDYGYTF.

This chain links TRBV6-5 with TRBJ2-7; TRBD1 matches 7 bases. Germline V gives CDR1 MNHEY, CDR2 SVGAGI. With V trimmed by 2 bases and J by 7 bases, 14 bases remained unmatched. This CDR3 spans 16 amino acids. The CDR3 protein is CASSYERTGAMGEQYF. CDR3 DNA: TGTGCCAGCAGTTACGAAAGGACAGGAGCTATGGGGGAGCAGTACTTC.